The T cell receptor beta chain described here comes from a study of blood T cell repertoires in COVID-19. Clones were sequenced by immunoSEQ multiplex PCR, and TCRdb holds only the in-frame ones, with some missing. The sample yields over 65,000 clones, about four fifths seen once. V lost 4 bases, J lost 7 bases, and 11 bases lay in between. The CDR3 extends over 14 amino acids. Germline CDR1 and CDR2: SNHLY and FYNNEI. This clonotype originated in a man older than 75 with acute or convalescent COVID-19. Sequenced material: peripheral blood. V is TRBV2 and J is TRBJ1-6, with no clear D. This CDR3 is CASSVTDLNSPLHF. CDR3 in DNA: TGTGCCAGCAGTGTAACAGACCTGAATTCACCCCTCCACTTT.